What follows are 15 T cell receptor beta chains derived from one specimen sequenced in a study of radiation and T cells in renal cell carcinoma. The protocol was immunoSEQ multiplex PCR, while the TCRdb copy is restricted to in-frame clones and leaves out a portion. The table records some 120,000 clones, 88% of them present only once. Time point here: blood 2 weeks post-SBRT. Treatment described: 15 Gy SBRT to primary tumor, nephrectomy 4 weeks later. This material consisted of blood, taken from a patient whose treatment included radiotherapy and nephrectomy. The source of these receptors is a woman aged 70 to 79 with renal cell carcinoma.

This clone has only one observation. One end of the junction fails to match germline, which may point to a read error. CDR3 amino acids: CASSFTRGTEAFF. In DNA, the CDR3 is TGTGCTAGCAGCTTCACCAGGGGGACTGAAGCTTTCTTT. The chain combines TRBV7-7 with TRBJ1-1; 7 nucleotides line up with TRBD1. This CDR3 is 13 amino acids long. Germline-derived CDR1 and CDR2 are SSHAT and FNYEAQ (reference sequence).

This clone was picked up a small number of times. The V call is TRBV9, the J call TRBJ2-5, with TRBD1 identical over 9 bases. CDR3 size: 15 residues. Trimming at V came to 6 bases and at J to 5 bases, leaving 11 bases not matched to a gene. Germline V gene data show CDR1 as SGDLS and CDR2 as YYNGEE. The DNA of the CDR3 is TGTGCCAGCATAACTACAGGGGGCATCGTGGAGACCCAGTACTTC. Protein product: CASITTGGIVETQYF.

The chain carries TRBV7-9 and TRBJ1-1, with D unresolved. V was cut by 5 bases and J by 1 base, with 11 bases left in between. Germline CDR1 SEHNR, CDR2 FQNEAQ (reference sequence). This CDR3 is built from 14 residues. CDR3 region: CASSREVSNTEAFF. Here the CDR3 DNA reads TGTGCCAGCAGCAGAGAAGTCTCGAACACTGAAGCTTTCTTT.

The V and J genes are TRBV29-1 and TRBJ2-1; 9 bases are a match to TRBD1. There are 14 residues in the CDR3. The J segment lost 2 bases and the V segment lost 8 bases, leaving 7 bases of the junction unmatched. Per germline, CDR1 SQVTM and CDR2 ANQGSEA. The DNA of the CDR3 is TGCAGCCTCGCCGGACAGGGGACCTACAATGAGCAGTTCTTC. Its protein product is CSLAGQGTYNEQFF.

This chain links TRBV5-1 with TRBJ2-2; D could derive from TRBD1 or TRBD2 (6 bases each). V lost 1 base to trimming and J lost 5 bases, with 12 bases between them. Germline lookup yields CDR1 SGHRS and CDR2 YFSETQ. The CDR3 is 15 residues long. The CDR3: CASSLTGGRTGELFF. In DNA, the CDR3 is TGCGCCAGCAGCTTGACCGGGGGCAGAACCGGGGAGCTGTTTTTT.

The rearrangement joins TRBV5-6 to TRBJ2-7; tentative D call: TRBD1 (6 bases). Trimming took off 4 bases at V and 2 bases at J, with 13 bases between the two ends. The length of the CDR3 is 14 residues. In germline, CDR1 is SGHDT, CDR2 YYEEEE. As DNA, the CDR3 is TGTGCCAGCAGCACTCAGGGGATAACCTACGAGCAGTACTTC. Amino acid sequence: CASSTQGITYEQYF.

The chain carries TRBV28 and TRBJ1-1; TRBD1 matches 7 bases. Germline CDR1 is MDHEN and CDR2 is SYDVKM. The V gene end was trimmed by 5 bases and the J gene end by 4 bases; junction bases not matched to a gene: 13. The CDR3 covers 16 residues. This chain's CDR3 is CASSRQGSGGFTEAFF. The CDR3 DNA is TGTGCCAGCAGTAGACAGGGATCAGGAGGATTCACTGAAGCTTTCTTT.

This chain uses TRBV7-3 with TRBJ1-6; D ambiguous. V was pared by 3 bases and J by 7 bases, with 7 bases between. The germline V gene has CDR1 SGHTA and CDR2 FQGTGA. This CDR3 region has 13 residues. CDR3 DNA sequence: TGTGCCAGCAGCTTCGACGGGAATTCACCCCTCCACTTT. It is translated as CASSFDGNSPLHF. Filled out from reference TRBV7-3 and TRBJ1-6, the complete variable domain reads GAGVSQTPSNKVTEKGKYVELRCDPISGHTALYWYRQSLGQGPEFLIYFQGTGAADDSGLPNDRFFAVRPEGSVSTLKIQRTERGDSAVYLCASSFDGNSPLHFGNGTRLTVT.

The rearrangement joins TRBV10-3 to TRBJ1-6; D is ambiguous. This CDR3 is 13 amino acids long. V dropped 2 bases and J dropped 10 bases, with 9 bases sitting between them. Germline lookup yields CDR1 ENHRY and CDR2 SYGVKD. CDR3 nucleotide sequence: TGTGCCATCAGTGAGACGGGGAAATCACCCCTCCACTTT. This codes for CAISETGKSPLHF.

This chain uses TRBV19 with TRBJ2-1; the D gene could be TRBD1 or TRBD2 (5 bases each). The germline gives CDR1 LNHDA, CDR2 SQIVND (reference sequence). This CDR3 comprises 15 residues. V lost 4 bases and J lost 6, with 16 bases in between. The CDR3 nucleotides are TGTGCCAGTAGTAGAACCGGGACCCTCGGCAATGAGCAGTTCTTC. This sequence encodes CASSRTGTLGNEQFF.

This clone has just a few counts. The CDR3 DNA is TGCGCCAGCAGCTTACGACAGGCGAATTCACCCCTCCACTTT. Its translation: CASSLRQANSPLHF. The rearrangement links TRBV5-1 to TRBJ1-6, with TRBD1 as a possible D gene (6 bases). The germline V gene has CDR1 SGHRS and CDR2 YFSETQ. This CDR3 region has 14 residues. V was clipped by 2 bases and J by 7 bases, with 10 bases between them.

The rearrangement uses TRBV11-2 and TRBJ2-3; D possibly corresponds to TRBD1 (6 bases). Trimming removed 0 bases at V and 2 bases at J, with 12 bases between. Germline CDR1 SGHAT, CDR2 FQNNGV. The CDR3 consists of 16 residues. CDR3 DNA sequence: TGTGCCAGCAGCTTAGATGGCAGGGGTCCCACAGATACGCAGTATTTT. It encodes CASSLDGRGPTDTQYF.

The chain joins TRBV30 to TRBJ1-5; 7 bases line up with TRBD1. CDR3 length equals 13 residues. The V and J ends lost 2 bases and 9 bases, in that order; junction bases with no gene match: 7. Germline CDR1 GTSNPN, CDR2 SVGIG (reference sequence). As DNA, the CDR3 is TGTGCCTGGAGTAAACAGGGGACTGGGCCCCAGCATTTT. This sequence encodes CAWSKQGTGPQHF.

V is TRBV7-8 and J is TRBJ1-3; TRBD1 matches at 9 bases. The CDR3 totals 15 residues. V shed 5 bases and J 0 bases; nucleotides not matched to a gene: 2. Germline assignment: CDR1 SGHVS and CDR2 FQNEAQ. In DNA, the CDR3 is TGTGCCAGCAGCGCACAGGGGGCCTCTGGAAACACCATATATTTT. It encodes CASSAQGASGNTIYF.

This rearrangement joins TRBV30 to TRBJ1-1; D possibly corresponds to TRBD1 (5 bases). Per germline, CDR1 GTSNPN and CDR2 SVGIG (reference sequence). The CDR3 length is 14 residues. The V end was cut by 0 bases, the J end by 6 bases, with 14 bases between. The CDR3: CAWSVLRGEAEAFF. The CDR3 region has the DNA TGTGCCTGGAGTGTACTACGGGGGGAGGCTGAAGCTTTCTTT.